This T cell receptor beta chain was obtained from a study of OX40 agonist ivuxolimab in advanced cancers. Looking at the study overall: The diagnoses of dose-escalation patients were hepatocellular carcinoma, melanoma, renal cell or head and neck cancer. Patients were approximately 80% male with ages about 20 to 79, mean approximately 55.

The table came from immunoSEQ multiplex PCR; TCRdb's copy has only in-frame clones and leaves some out. Among 80,000 or so clones listed, around 87% were seen once. Germline V gene sequence: CDR1 SGHKS, CDR2 YYEKEE (reference sequence). V lost 5 bases, J lost 3 bases, and 12 bases lay in between. The CDR3 consists of 13 residues. The sample here was CD4+ or CD8+ T cells sorted from blood, taken in a trial of the OX40 agonist ivuxolimab. The chain combines TRBV5-5 with TRBJ2-7; TRBD2 might be the D (5 bases). The TCR was taken from an adult with an advanced solid tumor such as melanoma, head and neck, liver or kidney cancer. CDR3 in amino acids: CASSPTAGYEQYV. CDR3 in DNA: TGTGCCAGCAGTCCCACCGCGGGCTACGAGCAGTACGTC.